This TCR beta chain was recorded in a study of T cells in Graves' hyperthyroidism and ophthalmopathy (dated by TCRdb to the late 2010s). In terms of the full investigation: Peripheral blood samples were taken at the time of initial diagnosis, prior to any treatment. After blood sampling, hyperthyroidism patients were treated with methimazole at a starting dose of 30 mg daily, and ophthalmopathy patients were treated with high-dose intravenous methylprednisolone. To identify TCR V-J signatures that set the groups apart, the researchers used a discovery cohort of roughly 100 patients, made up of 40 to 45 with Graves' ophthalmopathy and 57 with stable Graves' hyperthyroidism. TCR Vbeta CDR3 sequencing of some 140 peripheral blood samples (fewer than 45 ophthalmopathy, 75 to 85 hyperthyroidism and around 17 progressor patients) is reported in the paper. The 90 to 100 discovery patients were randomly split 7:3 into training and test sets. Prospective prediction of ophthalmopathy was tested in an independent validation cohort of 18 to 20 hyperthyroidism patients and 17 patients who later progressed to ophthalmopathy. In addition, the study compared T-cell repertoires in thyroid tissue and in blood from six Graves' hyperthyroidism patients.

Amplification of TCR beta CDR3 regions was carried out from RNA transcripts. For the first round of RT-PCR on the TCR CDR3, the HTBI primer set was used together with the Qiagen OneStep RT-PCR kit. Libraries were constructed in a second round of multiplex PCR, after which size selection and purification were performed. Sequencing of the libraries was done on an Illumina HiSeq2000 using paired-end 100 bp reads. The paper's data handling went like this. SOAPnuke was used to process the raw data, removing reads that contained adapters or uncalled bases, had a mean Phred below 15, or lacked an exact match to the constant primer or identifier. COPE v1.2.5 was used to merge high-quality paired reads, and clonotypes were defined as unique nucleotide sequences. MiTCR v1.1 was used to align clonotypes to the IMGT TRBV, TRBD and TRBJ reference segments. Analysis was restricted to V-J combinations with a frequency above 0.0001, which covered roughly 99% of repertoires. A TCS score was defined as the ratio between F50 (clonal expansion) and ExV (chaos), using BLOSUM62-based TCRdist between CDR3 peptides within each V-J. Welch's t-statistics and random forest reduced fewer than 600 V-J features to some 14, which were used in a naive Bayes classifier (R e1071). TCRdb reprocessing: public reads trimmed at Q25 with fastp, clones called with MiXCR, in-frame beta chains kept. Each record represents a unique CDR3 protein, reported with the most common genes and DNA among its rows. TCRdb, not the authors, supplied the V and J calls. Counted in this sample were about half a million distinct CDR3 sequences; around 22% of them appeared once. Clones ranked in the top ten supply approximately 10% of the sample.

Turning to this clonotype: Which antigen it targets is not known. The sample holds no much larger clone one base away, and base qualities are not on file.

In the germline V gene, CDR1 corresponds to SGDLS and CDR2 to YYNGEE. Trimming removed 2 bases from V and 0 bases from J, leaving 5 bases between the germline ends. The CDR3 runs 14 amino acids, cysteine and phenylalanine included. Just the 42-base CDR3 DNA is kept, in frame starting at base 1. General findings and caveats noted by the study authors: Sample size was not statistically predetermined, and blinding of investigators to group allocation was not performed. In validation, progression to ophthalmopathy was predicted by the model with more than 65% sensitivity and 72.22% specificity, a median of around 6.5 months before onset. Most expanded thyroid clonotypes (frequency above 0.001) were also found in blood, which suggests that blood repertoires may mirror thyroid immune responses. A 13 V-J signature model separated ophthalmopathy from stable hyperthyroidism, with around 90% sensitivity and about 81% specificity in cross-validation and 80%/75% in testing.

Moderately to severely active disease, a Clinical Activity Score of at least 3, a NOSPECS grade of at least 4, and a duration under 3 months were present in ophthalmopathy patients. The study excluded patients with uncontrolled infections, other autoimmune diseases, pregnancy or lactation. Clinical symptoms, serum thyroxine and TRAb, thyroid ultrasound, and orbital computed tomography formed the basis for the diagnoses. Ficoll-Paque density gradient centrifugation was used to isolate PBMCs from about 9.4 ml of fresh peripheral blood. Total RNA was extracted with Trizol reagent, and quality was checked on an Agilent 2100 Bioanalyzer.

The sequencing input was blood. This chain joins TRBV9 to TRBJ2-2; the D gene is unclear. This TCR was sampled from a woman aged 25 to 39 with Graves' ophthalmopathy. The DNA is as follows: TGTGCCAGCAGCGTGAGCACGAACACCGGGGAGCTGTTTTTT. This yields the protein CASSVSTNTGELFF.